The rows below give T cell receptor beta chains drawn from one sample of a study of T-cell reconstitution after alpha-beta-depleted transplantation in children. TCRdb re-analysed the PCR reads in MiXCR, keeping a single row per CDR3 protein. This table holds around 440,000 distinct CDR3 sequences, 10% to 13% found once. This sample comprised PBMCs, obtained before TCRalphabeta/CD19-depleted stem cell transplant. These receptors were collected from a child aged 2 to 10 with inherited bone marrow failure, due to receive a stem cell transplant. Both conserved end residues are part of each CDR3. Each record gives: clone size, D gene, V gene, J gene, CDR3 protein, CDR3 DNA. D genes are given only for firm matches. Not every row has a clone size; where given, it reads once, few, many or a size class.

many	TRBD2	TRBV7-6	TRBJ2-2	CASSLVNSGRPNTGELFF	TGTGCCAGCAGCTTAGTAAATAGCGGGAGGCCGAACACCGGGGAGCTGTTTTTT
many	NA	TRBV19	TRBJ2-5	CASSLGGRQETQYF	TGTGCCAGTAGTCTCGGGGGGCGGCAAGAGACCCAGTACTTC
many	NA	TRBV5-1	TRBJ2-7	CASSPLTDSYEQYF	TGCGCCAGCAGCCCGCTGACTGATTCCTACGAGCAGTACTTC
NA	NA	TRBV6-5	TRBJ1-1	CASSYSDRRVEAFF	TGTGCCAGCAGTTACTCCGACAGGAGGGTTGAAGCTTTCTTT
many	TRBD1	TRBV20-1	TRBJ1-1	CSARRDRGWVFF	TGCAGTGCTAGACGGGACAGGGGGTGGGTTTTCTTT
NA	NA	TRBV28	TRBJ2-3	CASSRHGTAPSTDTQYF	TGTGCCAGCAGTCGCCACGGGACCGCGCCTAGCACAGATACGCAGTATTTT
few	NA	TRBV20-1	TRBJ2-7	CSASHHGTYSSYEQYF	TGCAGTGCTAGTCATCACGGGACTTATAGCTCCTACGAGCAGTACTTC
many	NA	TRBV6-5	TRBJ2-2	CASSYGGSGTGELFF	TGTGCCAGCAGTTACGGAGGGAGCGGCACCGGGGAGCTGTTTTTT
many	TRBD2	TRBV9	TRBJ2-5	CASSVGLAENQETQYF	TGTGCCAGCAGCGTTGGACTAGCGGAAAATCAAGAGACCCAGTACTTC
NA	NA	TRBV12-3/TRBV12-4	TRBJ1-1	CASSPLGGYTEAFF	TGTGCCAGCAGTCCACTCGGGGGGTACACTGAAGCTTTCTTT
many	TRBD2	TRBV20-1	TRBJ2-1	CSAVAGGFYNEQFF	TGCAGTGCTGTAGCGGGAGGGTTCTACAATGAGCAGTTCTTC
many	NA	TRBV27	TRBJ2-4	CASSLWPPIAKNIQYF	TGTGCCAGCAGTTTATGGCCCCCCATAGCCAAAAACATTCAGTACTTC
NA	NA	TRBV20-1	TRBJ2-7	CSARVLGVALYEQYF	TGCAGTGCTAGAGTCTTGGGAGTGGCCCTCTACGAGCAGTACTTC
many	TRBD1	TRBV7-2	TRBJ2-1	CASSHRTGDNEQFF	TGTGCCAGCAGCCACCGGACAGGGGACAATGAGCAGTTCTTC
many	NA	TRBV28	TRBJ2-7	CASSKRTQFYEQYF	TGTGCCAGCAGTAAGAGGACACAATTCTACGAGCAGTACTTC
many	NA	TRBV5-6	TRBJ2-3	CASSYPGTRITDTQYF	TGTGCCAGCAGCTACCCTGGGACAAGGATCACAGATACGCAGTATTTT
many	NA	TRBV4-3	TRBJ2-3	CASSPWRTADTQYF	TGCGCCAGCAGCCCTTGGAGGACGGCAGATACGCAGTATTTT
many	NA	TRBV7-9	TRBJ2-2	CASSLAPSGPGELFF	TGTGCCAGCAGCTTAGCGCCTTCGGGACCCGGGGAGCTGTTTTTT
NA	NA	TRBV7-9	TRBJ2-3	CASRAVRAASTDTQYF	TGTGCCAGCAGAGCTGTGAGGGCCGCTTCCACAGATACGCAGTATTTT
few	NA	TRBV2	TRBJ2-4	CASQERESKNIQYF	TGTGCCAGCCAAGAGCGCGAATCCAAAAACATTCAGTACTTC
many	TRBD2	TRBV4-2	TRBJ2-7	CASSQDLLAGEQYF	TGTGCCAGCAGCCAAGATCTACTAGCGGGAGAGCAGTACTTC
NA	NA	TRBV4-1	TRBJ2-3	CASSQIPIQTDTQYF	TGCGCCAGCAGCCAAATCCCAATCCAGACAGATACGCAGTATTTT
many	NA	TRBV15	TRBJ1-2	CATSRDRQHYGYTF	TGTGCCACCAGCAGAGATCGACAACACTATGGCTACACCTTC
NA	NA	TRBV20-1	TRBJ1-1	CSARRPLGSFEAFF	TGCAGTGCTAGACGCCCCTTGGGATCCTTTGAAGCTTTCTTT
many	NA	TRBV2	TRBJ2-2	CASSGGGGTGELFF	TGTGCCAGCAGTGGAGGGGGAGGAACCGGGGAGCTGTTTTTT
many	NA	TRBV29-1	TRBJ1-2	CSVVGQPFYGYTF	TGCAGCGTTGTAGGACAGCCCTTCTATGGCTACACCTTC
many	NA	TRBV11-2	TRBJ2-7	CASSLDRWGGYEQYF	TGTGCCAGCAGCTTAGACCGGTGGGGAGGATACGAGCAGTACTTC
many	TRBD1	TRBV4-3	TRBJ1-6	CASSQDVGDRVNSPLHF	TGCGCCAGCAGCCAAGATGTCGGGGACAGGGTAAATTCACCCCTCCACTTT